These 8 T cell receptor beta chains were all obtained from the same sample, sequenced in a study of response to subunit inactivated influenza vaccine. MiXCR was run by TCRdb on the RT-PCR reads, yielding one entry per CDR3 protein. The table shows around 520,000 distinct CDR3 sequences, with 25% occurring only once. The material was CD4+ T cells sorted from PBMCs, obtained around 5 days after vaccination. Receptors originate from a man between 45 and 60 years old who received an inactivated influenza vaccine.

The CDR3 region is CASSLMTYRDRVPNEQFF. CDR3 in DNA: TGCGCCAGCAGCTTAATGACTTACCGGGACAGGGTCCCCAATGAGCAGTTCTTC. This chain joins TRBV5-1 and TRBJ2-1; 9 nucleotides align to TRBD1. CDR1 SGHRS and CDR2 YFSETQ come from the germline V gene. This CDR3 comprises 18 residues. Unmatched junction bases numbered 15, after V lost 2 bases and J lost 6 bases.

The CDR3 DNA is TGTGCCAGCAGCTCGAACACCGGGACTAGCCTCACAGATACGCAGTATTTT. This encodes CASSSNTGTSLTDTQYF. The chain links TRBV11-2 to TRBJ2-3; 9 bases fit TRBD2. CDR1 and CDR2 from the germline V gene are SGHAT and FQNNGV. V dropped 4 bases and J dropped 2; count of bases not matched to a gene: 10. CDR3 size: 17 residues.

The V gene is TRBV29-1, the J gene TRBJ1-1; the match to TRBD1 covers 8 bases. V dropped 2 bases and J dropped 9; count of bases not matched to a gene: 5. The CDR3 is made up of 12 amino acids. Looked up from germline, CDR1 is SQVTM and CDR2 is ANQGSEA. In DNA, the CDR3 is TGCAGCGTTGAACGGACAGGGATTCAAGCTTTCTTT. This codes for CSVERTGIQAFF.

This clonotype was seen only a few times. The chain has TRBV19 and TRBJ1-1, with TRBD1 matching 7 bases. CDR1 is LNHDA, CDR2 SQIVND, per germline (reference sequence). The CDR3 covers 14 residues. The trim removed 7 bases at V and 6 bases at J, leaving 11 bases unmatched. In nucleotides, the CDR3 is TGTGCCAGTATCAAAGGGCAACAGGGGCCTGAAGCTTTCTTT. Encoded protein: CASIKGQQGPEAFF. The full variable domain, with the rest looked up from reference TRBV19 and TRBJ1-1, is DGGITQSPKYLFRKEGQNVTLSCEQNLNHDAMYWYRQDPGQGLRLIYYSQIVNDFQKGDIAEGYSVSREKKESFPLTVTSAQKNPTAFYLCASIKGQQGPEAFFGQGTRLTVV.

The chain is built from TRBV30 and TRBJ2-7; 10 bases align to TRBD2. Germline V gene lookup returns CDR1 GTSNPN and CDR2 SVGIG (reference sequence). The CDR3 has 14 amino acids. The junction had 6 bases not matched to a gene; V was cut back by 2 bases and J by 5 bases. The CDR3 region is CAWSHSGRGNEQYF. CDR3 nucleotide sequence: TGTGCCTGGAGTCACAGCGGGAGGGGGAACGAGCAGTACTTC.

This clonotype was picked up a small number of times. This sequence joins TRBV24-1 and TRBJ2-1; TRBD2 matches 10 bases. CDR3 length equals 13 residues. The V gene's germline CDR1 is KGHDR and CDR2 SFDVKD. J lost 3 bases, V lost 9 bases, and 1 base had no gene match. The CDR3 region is CATGTSVYNEQFF. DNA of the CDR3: TGTGCCACCGGGACTAGCGTCTACAATGAGCAGTTCTTC.

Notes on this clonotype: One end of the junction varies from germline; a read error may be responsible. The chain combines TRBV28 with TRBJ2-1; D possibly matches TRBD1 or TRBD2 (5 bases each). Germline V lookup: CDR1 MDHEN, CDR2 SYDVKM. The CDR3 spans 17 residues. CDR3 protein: CASEGRVFAPNYSEQFF. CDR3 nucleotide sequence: TGTGCCAGCGAGGGCAGGGTGTTCGCGCCTAACTACAGTGAGCAGTTCTTC.

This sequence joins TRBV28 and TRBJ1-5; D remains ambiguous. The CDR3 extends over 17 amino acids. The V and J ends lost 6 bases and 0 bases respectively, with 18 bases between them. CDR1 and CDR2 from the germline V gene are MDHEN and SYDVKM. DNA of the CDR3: TGTGCCAGCAGCCCCATAAAGTGGGCTCCTAGCAATCAGCCCCAGCATTTT. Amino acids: CASSPIKWAPSNQPQHF.